This TCR beta chain was recorded in a study of T cell responses to AZD1222 COVID-19 vaccine. Measured with immunoSEQ multiplex PCR; TCRdb has only the in-frame clones, and not every one. The repertoire includes about 140,000 clones, 80% to 90% of them detected once, and around 1.6% sits in the top ten. The CDR3 consists of 13 residues. V was cut by 2 bases and J by 7 bases, with 11 bases left in between. The germline CDR1 and CDR2 sequences are SNHLY and FYNNEI. The V and J genes are TRBV2 and TRBJ1-2; D possibly corresponds to TRBD1 (5 bases). The sequencing here drew on peripheral blood, taken on day 0 of AZD1222 vaccination. This sequence originates from an adult in good health. The CDR3 is CASSESGKGGYTF. The DNA of the CDR3 is TGTGCCAGCAGTGAATCAGGGAAGGGTGGCTACACCTTC.